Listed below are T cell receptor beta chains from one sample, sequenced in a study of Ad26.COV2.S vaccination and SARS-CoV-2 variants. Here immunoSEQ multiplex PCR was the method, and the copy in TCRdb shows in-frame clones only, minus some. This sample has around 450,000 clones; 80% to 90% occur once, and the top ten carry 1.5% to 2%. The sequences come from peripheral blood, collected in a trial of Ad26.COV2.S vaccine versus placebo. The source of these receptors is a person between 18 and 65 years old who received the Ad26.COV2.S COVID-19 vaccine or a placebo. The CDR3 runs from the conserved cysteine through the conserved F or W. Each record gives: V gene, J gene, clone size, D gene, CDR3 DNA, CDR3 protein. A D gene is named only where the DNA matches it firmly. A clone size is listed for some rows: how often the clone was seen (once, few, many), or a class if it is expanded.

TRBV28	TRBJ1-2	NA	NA	TGTGCCATCGCAGTTAATCCCGACTATGGCTACACCTTC	CAIAVNPDYGYTF
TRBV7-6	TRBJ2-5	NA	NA	TGTGCCAGCAGCTTAGTCGGTCCATCGAAAGAGACCCAGTACTTC	CASSLVGPSKETQYF
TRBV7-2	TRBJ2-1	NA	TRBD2	TGTGCCAGCACCCCAGGGACTAGCGGGGGGGGACAGTTCTTC	CASTPGTSGGGQFF
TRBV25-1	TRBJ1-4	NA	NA	TGTGCCTCAGGGCTTTTTGAAAAACTGTTTTTT	CASGLFEKLFF
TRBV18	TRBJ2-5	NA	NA	TGTGCCAGCTCGCCCGGGATCAAGGAGGAGACCCAGTACTTC	CASSPGIKEETQYF
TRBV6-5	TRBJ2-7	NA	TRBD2	TGTGCCAGCAGTTACTCTCCTAGCGGATACTACGAGCAGTACTTC	CASSYSPSGYYEQYF
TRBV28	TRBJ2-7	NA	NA	TGTGCCAGCAGTTTATTCGGGGTAGCCTCCTACGAGCAGTACTTC	CASSLFGVASYEQYF
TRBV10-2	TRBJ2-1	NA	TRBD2	TGCGCCAGCAGTAAAAGTACTAGCGGGGCTTACAATGAGCAGTTCTTC	CASSKSTSGAYNEQFF
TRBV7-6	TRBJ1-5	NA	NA	TGTGCCAGCAGCCACGACATTGGGGGAAGCAATCAGCCCCAGCATTTT	CASSHDIGGSNQPQHF
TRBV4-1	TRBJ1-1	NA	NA	TGCGCCAGCAGCCAAACGGACCCCGGGAGCACTGAAGCTTTCTTT	CASSQTDPGSTEAFF
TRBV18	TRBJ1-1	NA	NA	TGTGCCAGCTCACCACCGCGGTTGGGCAGGCCTATGAACACTGAAGCTTTCTTT	CASSPPRLGRPMNTEAFF
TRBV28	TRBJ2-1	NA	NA	TGTGCCAGCGCGAGACCCGTCACCGGGCAGTTCTTC	CASARPVTGQFF
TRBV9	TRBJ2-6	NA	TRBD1	TGTGCCAGCAGCGCCCGGACAGGGCACTCTGGGGCCAACGTCCTGACTTTC	CASSARTGHSGANVLTF
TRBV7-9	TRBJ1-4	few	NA	TGTGCCAGCAGATCTGCATGGGGGGCTAATGAAAAACTGTTTTTT	CASRSAWGANEKLFF
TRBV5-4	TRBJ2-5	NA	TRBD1	TGTGCCAGCAGCTCCCTCCCTGACAGGGGTGAGACCCAGTACTTC	CASSSLPDRGETQYF
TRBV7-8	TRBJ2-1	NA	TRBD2	TGTGCCAGCAGCTTTAGCGGGGGCAGGCTAGGTGAGCAGTTCTTC	CASSFSGGRLGEQFF
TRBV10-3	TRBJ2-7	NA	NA	TGTGCCATGCGCGGGAACCCCTACGAGCAGTACTTC	CAMRGNPYEQYF
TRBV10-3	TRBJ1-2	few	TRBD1	TGTGCCATCAGTCGACAGGGGAACTACACCTTC	CAISRQGNYTF
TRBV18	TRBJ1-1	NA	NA	TGTGCCAGCTCAGCAATCGACACGATGAACACTGAAGCTTTCTTT	CASSAIDTMNTEAFF
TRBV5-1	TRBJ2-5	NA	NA	TGCGCCAGCAGCTTGGCGGGGGACCAAGGAGAGACCCAGTACTTC	CASSLAGDQGETQYF
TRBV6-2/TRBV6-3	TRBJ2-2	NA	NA	TGTGCCAGCAGTTCGATGACCCCGGCCGGGGAGCTGTTTTTT	CASSSMTPAGELFF
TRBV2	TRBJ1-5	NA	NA	TGTGCCAGCAGTGAAGATCGCCCCCCGAAGCAGCCCCAGCATTTT	CASSEDRPPKQPQHF
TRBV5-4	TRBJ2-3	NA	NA	TGTGCCAGCAGCTTGGCTGGCCGGGGCGCAGATACGCAGTATTTT	CASSLAGRGADTQYF
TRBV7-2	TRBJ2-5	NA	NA	TGTGCCAGCAGTTTAGGTCACCGGGGCGGGGAGACCCAGTACTTC	CASSLGHRGGETQYF
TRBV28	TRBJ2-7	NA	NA	TGTGCCAGCAGTTTCTCCGGGATACGACGCCCCGGGGGAAGCGAGCAGTACTTC	CASSFSGIRRPGGSEQYF
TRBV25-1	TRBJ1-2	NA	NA	TGTGCCAGCAGTGCCCCCGCCTCTAACTATGGCTACACCTTC	CASSAPASNYGYTF
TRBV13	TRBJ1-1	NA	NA	TGTGCCAGCAGCTTGTTCGGGAACACTGAAGCTTTCTTT	CASSLFGNTEAFF
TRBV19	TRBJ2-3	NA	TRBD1	TGTGCCAGTAGTGTAACGACAGGGGGAACAGATACGCAGTATTTT	CASSVTTGGTDTQYF
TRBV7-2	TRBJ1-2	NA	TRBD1	TGTGCCAGCAGCCCTGGTGGACAGGGGTTCGTTGGCTACACCTTC	CASSPGGQGFVGYTF
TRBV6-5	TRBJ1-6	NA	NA	TGTGCCAGCAGTTACCCGGCAGAGAATTCACCCCTCCACTTT	CASSYPAENSPLHF
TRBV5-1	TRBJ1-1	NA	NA	TGCGCCAGCAGCTTGGGCAGGGATTCTGAAGCTTTCTTT	CASSLGRDSEAFF
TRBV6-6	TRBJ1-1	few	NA	TGTGCCAGCAGTTACGGGATCGGGGGCACGTTCACTGAAGCTTTCTTT	CASSYGIGGTFTEAFF
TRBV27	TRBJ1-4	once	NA	TGTGCCAGCAGTTTACTGGGGGTTTCTGAAAAACTGTTTTTT	CASSLLGVSEKLFF
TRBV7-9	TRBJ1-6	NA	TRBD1	TGTGCCAGCAGCTACCTAGGACAGGGTGGGGGTAATTCACCCCTCCACTTT	CASSYLGQGGGNSPLHF
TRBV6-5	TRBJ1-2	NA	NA	TGTGCCAGCAGTCGACCGGGACGGGTGGGTAGCTACACCTTC	CASSRPGRVGSYTF
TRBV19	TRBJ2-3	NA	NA	TGTGCCAGTAGTAAGTGGCCTAGTACCCTGGCAGATACGCAGTATTTT	CASSKWPSTLADTQYF
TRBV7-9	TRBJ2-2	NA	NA	TGTGCCAGCAGCTTAGGGGCGGCAGTATCAACCGGGGAGCTGTTTTTT	CASSLGAAVSTGELFF
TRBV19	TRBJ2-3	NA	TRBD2	TGTGCCAGCGCCTCTAGCGGGAGGCCTTCAGATACGCAGTATTTT	CASASSGRPSDTQYF
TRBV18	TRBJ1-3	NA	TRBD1	TGTGCCAGCTCACGGGACAGCCCGAGCTCTGGAAACACCATATATTTT	CASSRDSPSSGNTIYF
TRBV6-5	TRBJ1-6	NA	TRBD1	TGTGCCAGCTGGGAGACAGGGGGATCACCCCTCCACTTT	CASWETGGSPLHF
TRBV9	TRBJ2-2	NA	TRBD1	TGTGCCAGCAGCGCACGATCTCGGACAGGGTCTCATTTCACCGGGGAGCTGTTTTTT	CASSARSRTGSHFTGELFF
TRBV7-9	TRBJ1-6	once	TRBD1	TGTGCCAGCAGCCTCGGGACAGGGGATTCACCCCTCCACTTT	CASSLGTGDSPLHF
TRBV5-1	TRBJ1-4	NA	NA	TGCGCCAGCAGCTTTTCAGTCCCGGTCGGAGAAAAACTGTTTTTT	CASSFSVPVGEKLFF
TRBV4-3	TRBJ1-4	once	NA	TGCGCCAGCAGCCAGGGGCTGGGGGGCGATGAAAAACTGTTTTTT	CASSQGLGGDEKLFF
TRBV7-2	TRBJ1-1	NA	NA	TGTGCCAGCAGCCTTACGCCCTATTTGAACACTGAAGCTTTCTTT	CASSLTPYLNTEAFF
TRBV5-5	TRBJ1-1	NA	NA	TGTGCCAGCAGCCCATCAAGTAGGGGGGACACTGAAGCTTTCTTT	CASSPSSRGDTEAFF
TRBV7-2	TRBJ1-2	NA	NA	TGTGCCAGCAGCTTAATAAGGACTAACTATGGCTACACCTTC	CASSLIRTNYGYTF
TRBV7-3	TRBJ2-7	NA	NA	TGTGCCAGCAGCTTAAACGCGGGATACGAGCAGTACTTC	CASSLNAGYEQYF
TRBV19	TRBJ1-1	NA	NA	TGTGCCATTCACAGGGAACGGCTGAACATTGAAGCTTTCTTT	CAIHRERLNIEAFF